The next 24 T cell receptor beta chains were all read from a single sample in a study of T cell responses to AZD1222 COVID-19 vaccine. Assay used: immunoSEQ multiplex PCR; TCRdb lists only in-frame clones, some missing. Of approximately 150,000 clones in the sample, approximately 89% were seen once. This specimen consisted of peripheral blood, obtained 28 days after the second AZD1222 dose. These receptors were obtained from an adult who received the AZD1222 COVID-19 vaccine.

CDR3 DNA: TGTGCCAGCAGTTTTGGACTAGCGGGAGTCGGCGAGCAGTACTTC. Encoded protein: CASSFGLAGVGEQYF. The chain carries TRBV6-5 and TRBJ2-7; 13 bases match TRBD2. Trimming took 4 bases from V and 6 from J; bases not matched to a gene: 6. The CDR3 extends over 15 amino acids. Germline values: CDR1 MNHEY, CDR2 SVGAGI.

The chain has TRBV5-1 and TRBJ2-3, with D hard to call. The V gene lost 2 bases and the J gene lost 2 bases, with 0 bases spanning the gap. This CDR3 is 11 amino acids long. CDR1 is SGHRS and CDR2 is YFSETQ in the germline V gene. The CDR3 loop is CASSFTDTQYF. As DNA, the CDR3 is TGCGCCAGCAGCTTCACAGATACGCAGTATTTT.

The CDR3 loop reads CASSGGIYYEQYF. The CDR3 nucleotides are TGTGCCAGTTCGGGCGGGATTTACTACGAGCAGTACTTC. This rearrangement joins TRBV19 to TRBJ2-7, with D perhaps TRBD2 (6 bases). Trimming took 8 bases from V and 3 from J, leaving 14 bases between them. The CDR3 is made up of 13 amino acids. Germline CDR1 and CDR2: LNHDA and SQIVND (reference sequence).

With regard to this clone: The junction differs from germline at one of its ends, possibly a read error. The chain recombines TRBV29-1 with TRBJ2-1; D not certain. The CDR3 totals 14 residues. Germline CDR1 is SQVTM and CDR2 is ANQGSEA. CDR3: CSVEEVAQYIEQFF. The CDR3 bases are TGCAGCGTTGAAGAAGTAGCACAGTACATTGAGCAGTTCTTC.

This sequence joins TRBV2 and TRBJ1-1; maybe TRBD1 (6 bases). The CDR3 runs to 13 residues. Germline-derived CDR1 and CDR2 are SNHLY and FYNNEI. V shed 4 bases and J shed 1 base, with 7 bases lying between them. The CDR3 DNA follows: TGTGCCAGCAGTGCGGACAGGAACACTGAAGCTTTCTTT. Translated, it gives CASSADRNTEAFF.

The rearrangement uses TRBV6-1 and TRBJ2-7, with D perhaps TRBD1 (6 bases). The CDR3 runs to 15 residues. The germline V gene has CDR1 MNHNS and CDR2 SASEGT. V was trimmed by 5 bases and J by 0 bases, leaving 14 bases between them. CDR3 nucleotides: TGTGCCAGCAGTCCCCTGGACAGCCTCTCCTACGAGCAGTACTTC. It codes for CASSPLDSLSYEQYF.

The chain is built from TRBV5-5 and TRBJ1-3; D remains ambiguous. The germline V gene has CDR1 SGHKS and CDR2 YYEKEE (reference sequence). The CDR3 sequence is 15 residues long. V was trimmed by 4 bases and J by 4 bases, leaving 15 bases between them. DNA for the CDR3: TGTGCCAGCAGCACCAGACCCGTAGCGGGAAACACCATATATTTT. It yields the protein CASSTRPVAGNTIYF.

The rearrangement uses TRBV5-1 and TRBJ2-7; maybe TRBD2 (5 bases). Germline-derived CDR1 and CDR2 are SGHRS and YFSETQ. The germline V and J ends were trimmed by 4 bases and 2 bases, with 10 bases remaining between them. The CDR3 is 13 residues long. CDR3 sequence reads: CASSNEGAYEQYF. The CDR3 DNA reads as TGCGCCAGCAGCAACGAGGGAGCCTACGAGCAGTACTTC.

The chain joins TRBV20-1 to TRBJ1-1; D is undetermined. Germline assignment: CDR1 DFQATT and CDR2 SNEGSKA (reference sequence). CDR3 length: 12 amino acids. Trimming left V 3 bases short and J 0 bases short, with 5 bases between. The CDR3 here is CSASPLNTEAFF. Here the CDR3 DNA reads TGCAGTGCTAGTCCGTTGAACACTGAAGCTTTCTTT.

The CDR3 DNA follows: TGTGCCAGCAGCTTAGTCGAAGGGGAGGGGCAGTACTTC. It is translated as CASSLVEGEGQYF. The chain links TRBV7-2 to TRBJ2-4; 7 bases fit TRBD2. The CDR3 covers 13 residues. J was trimmed by 13 bases and V by 1 base; bases with no gene match: 7. CDR1 is SGHTA and CDR2 is FQGNSA in the germline V gene. The full variable domain, in which reference TRBV7-2 and TRBJ2-4 provide the parts outside the CDR3, is GAGVSQSPSNKVTEKGKDVELRCDPISGHTALYWYRQSLGQGLEFLIYFQGNSAPDKSGLPSDRFSAERTGGSVSTLTIQRTQQEDSAVYLCASSLVEGEGQYFGAGTRLSVL.

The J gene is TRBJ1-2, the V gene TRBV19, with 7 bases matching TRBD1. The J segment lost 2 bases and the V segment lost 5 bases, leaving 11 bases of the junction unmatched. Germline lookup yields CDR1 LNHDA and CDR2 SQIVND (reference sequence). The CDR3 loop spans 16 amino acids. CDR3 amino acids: CASSLGQSHLNYGYTF. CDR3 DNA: TGTGCCAGTAGTTTGGGACAGTCCCATTTAAACTATGGCTACACCTTC.

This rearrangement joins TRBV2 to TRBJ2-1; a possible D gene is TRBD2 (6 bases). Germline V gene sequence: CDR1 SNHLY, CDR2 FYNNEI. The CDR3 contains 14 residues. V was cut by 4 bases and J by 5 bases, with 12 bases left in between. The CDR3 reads CASSGREFDNEQFF. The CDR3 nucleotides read TGTGCCAGCAGTGGGAGGGAGTTTGACAATGAGCAGTTCTTC.

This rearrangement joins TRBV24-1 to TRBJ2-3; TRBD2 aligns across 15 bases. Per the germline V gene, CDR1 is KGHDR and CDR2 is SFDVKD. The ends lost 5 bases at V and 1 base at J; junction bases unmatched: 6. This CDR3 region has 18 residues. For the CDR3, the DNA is TGTGCCACCAGTGGGACTAGCGGGAGGGCTGGGGGCACAGATACGCAGTATTTT. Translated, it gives CATSGTSGRAGGTDTQYF.

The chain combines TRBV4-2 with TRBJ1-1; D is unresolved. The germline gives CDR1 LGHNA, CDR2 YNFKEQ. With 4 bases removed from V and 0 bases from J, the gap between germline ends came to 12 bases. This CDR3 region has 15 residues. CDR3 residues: CASSPSDRLNTEAFF. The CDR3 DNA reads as TGTGCCAGCAGCCCCTCGGACCGATTGAACACTGAAGCTTTCTTT.

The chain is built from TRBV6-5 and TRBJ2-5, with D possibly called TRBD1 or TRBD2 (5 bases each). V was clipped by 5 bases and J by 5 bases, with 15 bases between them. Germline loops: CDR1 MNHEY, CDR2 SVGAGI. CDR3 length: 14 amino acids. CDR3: CASSTGAGRETQYF. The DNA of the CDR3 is TGTGCCAGCAGTACCGGGGCAGGGCGGGAGACCCAGTACTTC.

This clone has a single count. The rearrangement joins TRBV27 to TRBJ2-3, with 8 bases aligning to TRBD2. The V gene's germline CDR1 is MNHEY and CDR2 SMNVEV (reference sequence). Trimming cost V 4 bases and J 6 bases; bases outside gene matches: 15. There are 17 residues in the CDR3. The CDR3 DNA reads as TGTGCCAGCAGTTCCACTTATGACAGCGGGAGAAGGGATACGCAGTATTTT. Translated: CASSSTYDSGRRDTQYF.

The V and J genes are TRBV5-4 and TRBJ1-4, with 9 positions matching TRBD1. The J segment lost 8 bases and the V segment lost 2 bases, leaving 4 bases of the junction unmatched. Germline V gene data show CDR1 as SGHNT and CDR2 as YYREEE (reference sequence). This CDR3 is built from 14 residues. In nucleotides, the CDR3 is TGTGCCAGCAGCTTACAGGGGGCAGGGGAAAAACTGTTTTTT. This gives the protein CASSLQGAGEKLFF.

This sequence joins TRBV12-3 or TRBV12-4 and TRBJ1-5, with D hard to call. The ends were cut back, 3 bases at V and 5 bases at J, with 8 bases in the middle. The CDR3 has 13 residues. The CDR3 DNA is TGTGCCAGCAGTTTCGCGGAGCATCAGCCCCAGCATTTT. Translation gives CASSFAEHQPQHF.

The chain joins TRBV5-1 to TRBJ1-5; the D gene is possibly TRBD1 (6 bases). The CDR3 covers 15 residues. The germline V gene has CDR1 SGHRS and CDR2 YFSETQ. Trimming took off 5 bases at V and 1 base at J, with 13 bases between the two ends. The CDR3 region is CASRDAGDSNQPQHF. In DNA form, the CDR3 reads TGCGCCAGCAGGGATGCAGGGGACAGCAATCAGCCCCAGCATTTT.

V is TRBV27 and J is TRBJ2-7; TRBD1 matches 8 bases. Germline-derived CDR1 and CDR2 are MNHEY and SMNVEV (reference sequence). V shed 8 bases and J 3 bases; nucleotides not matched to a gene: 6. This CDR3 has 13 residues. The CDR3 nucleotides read TGTGCCAGCGCCCCAACAGGGGGCTACGAGCAGTACTTC. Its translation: CASAPTGGYEQYF.

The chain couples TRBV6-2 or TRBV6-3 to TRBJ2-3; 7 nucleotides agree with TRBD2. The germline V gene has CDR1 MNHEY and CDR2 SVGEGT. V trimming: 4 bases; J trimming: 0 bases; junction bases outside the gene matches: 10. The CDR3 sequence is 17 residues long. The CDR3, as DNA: TGTGCCAGCAGTTGGGCTAGCGGCCCGGGGAGCACAGATACGCAGTATTTT. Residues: CASSWASGPGSTDTQYF.

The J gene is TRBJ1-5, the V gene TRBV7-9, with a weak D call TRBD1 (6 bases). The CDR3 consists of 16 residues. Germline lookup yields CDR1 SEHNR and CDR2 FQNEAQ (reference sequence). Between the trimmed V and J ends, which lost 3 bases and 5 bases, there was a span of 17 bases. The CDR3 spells CASSFGAGAEYQPQHF. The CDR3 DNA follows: TGTGCCAGCAGCTTCGGTGCAGGGGCGGAGTATCAGCCCCAGCATTTT.

CDR3 loop: CASSPNYSNQPQHF. CDR3 DNA: TGTGCCAGCAGCCCCAATTATAGCAATCAGCCCCAGCATTTT. The chain joins TRBV7-2 to TRBJ1-5; D is unclear. The CDR3 extends over 14 amino acids. Germline lookup yields CDR1 SGHTA and CDR2 FQGNSA. V gave up 5 bases and J gave up 0 bases, with 8 bases separating them. Full variable domain (missing parts from reference TRBV7-2 and TRBJ1-5): GAGVSQSPSNKVTEKGKDVELRCDPISGHTALYWYRQSLGQGLEFLIYFQGNSAPDKSGLPSDRFSAERTGGSVSTLTIQRTQQEDSAVYLCASSPNYSNQPQHFGDGTRLSIL.

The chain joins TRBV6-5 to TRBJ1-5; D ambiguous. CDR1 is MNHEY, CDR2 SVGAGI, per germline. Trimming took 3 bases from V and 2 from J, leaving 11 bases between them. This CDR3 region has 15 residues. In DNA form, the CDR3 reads TGTGCCAGCAGTTATAGGTTCGGGGGCAATCAGCCCCAGCATTTT. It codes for CASSYRFGGNQPQHF.